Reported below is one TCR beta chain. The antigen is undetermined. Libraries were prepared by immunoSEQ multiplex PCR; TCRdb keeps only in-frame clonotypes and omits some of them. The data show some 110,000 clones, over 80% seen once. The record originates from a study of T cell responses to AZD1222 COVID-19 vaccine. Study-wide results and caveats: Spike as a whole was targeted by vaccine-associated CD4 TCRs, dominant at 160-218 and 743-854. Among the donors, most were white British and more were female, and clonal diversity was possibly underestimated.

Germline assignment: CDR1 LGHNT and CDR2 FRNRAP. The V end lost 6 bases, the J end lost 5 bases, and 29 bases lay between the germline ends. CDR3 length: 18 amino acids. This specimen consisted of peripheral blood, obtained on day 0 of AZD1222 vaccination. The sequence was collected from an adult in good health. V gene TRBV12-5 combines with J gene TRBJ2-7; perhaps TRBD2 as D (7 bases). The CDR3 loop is CASGPRALGGGPPHEQYF. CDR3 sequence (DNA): TGTGCTAGTGGCCCCCGCGCACTTGGGGGGGGGCCTCCCCACGAGCAGTACTTC.